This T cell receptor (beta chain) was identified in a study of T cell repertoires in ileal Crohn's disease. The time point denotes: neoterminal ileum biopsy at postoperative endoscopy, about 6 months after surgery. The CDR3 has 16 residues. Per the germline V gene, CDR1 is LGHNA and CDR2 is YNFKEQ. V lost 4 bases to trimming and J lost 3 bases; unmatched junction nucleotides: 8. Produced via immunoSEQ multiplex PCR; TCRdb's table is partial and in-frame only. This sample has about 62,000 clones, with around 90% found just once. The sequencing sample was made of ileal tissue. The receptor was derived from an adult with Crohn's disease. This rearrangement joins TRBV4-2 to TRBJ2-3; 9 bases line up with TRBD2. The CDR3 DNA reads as TGTGCCAGCAGCCCACACAGCGGGGGGAGGACAGATACGCAGTATTTT. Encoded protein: CASSPHSGGRTDTQYF.